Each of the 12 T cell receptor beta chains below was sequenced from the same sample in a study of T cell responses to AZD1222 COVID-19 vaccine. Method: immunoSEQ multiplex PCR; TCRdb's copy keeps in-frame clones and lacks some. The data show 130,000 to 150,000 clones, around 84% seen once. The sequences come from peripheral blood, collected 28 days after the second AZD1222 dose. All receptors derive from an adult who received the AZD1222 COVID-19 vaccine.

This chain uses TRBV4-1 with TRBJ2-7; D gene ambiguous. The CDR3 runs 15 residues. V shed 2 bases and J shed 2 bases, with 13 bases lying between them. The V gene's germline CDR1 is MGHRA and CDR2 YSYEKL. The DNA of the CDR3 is TGCGCCAGCAGCCAACGGCCGGGCGGACCCTACGAGCAGTACTTC. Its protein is CASSQRPGGPYEQYF.

CDR3 sequence reads: CASSLGLRDEKLFF. Here the CDR3 DNA reads TGTGCCAGCAGCTTAGGCCTGAGGGATGAAAAACTGTTTTTT. The chain recombines TRBV11-2 with TRBJ1-4, with D unresolved. Looked up from germline, CDR1 is SGHAT and CDR2 is FQNNGV. This CDR3 region has 14 residues. V was cut by 1 base and J by 6 bases, with 9 bases left in between.

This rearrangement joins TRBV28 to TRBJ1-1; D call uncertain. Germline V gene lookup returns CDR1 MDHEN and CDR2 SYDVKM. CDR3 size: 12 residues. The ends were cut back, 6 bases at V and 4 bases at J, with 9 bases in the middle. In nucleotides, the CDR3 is TGTGCCAGCAGCCAGGTAGCCACTGAAGCTTTCTTT. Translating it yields CASSQVATEAFF.

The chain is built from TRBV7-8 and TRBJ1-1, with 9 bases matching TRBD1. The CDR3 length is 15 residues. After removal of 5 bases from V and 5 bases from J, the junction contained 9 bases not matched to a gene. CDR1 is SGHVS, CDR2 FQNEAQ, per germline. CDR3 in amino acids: CASSTQTGGRTEAFF. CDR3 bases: TGTGCCAGCAGCACCCAGACAGGGGGAAGAACTGAAGCTTTCTTT.

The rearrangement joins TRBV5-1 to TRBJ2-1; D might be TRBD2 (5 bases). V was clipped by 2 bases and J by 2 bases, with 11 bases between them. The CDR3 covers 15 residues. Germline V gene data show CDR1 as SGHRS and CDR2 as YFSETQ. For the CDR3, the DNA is TGCGCCAGCAGCTTAGAGGGCCGCACCTACAATGAGCAGTTCTTC. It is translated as CASSLEGRTYNEQFF.

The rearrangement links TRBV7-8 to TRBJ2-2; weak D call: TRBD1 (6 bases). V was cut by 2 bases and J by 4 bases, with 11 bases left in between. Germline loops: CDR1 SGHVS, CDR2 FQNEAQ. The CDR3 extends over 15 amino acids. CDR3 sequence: CASSLTRGGTGELFF. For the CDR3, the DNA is TGTGCCAGCAGCTTAACCCGAGGGGGCACCGGGGAGCTGTTTTTT.

CDR3: CASSYLGPGGYTF. The CDR3 DNA sequence: TGTGCCAGCAGTTACCTGGGTCCAGGGGGCTACACCTTC. The chain carries TRBV6-5 and TRBJ1-2; possible D gene TRBD1, 5 bases. Trimming shortened V by 2 bases and J by 8 bases, and 12 bases separated the two germline ends. Looked up from germline, CDR1 is MNHEY and CDR2 is SVGAGI. This CDR3 spans 13 amino acids.

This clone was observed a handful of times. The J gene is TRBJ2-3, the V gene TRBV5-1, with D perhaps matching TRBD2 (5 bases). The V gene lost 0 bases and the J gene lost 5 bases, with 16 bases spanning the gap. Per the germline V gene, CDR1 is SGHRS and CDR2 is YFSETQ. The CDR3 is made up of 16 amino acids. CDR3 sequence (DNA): TGCGCCAGCAGCTTGGGGTCTAGCTCTATTGGAGATACGCAGTATTTT. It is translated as CASSLGSSSIGDTQYF. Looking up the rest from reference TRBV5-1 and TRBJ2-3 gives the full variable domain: KAGVTQTPRYLIKTRGQQVTLSCSPISGHRSVSWYQQTPGQGLQFLFEYFSETQRNKGNFPGRFSGRQFSNSRSEMNVSTLELGDSALYLCASSLGSSSIGDTQYFGPGTRLTVL.

CDR3 loop: CASSSLQQPQHF. Written as DNA, the CDR3 is TGTGCCAGCAGCTCCTTACAACAGCCCCAGCATTTT. J is TRBJ1-5 and V is TRBV7-9; no clear D gene. Germline CDR1 and CDR2: SEHNR and FQNEAQ (reference sequence). CDR3 length: 12 amino acids. Between the trimmed V and J ends, which lost 4 bases and 7 bases, there was a span of 8 bases.

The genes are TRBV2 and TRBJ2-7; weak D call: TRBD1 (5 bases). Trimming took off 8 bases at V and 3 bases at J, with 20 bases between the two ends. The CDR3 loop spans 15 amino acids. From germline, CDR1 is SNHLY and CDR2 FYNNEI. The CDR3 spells CASGKSVQASYEQYF. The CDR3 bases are TGTGCCAGCGGTAAGTCAGTACAGGCCAGCTACGAGCAGTACTTC.

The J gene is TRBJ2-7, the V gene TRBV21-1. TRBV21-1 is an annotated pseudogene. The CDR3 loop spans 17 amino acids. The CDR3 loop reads CASSKYPTAGDGYEQYF. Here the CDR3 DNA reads TGTGCCAGCAGCAAATACCCTACTGCCGGGGACGGCTACGAGCAGTACTTC.

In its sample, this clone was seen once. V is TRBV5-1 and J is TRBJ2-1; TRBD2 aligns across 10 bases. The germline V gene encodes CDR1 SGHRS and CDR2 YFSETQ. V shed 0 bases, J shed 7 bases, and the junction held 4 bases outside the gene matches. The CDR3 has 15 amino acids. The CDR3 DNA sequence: TGCGCCAGCAGCTTGGACCAGCGGGAGGGGAATGAGCAGTTCTTC. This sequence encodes CASSLDQREGNEQFF.